This record covers a single T cell receptor (beta chain). The antigen remains undetermined. The data originate from a study of T cell responses to AZD1222 COVID-19 vaccine. Study-wide points: The donor group comprised mostly white British people and more females; the analysis possibly underestimated clonal diversity.

The table came from immunoSEQ multiplex PCR; TCRdb's copy has only in-frame clones and leaves some out. The top ten clones hold 45% to 50% of a sample with 25,000 to 35,000 clones, approximately 93% of them seen once. The V gene's germline CDR1 is SGHTA and CDR2 FQGNSA. The J segment lost 2 bases and the V segment lost 5 bases, leaving 6 bases of the junction unmatched. The CDR3 extends over 15 amino acids. This clonotype was sampled from an adult in good health. The input for sequencing was peripheral blood, taken on day 0 of AZD1222 vaccination. The genes are TRBV7-2 and TRBJ2-3, with 8 bases matching TRBD1. Written as DNA, the CDR3 is TGTGCCAGCAGCCCTTACAGGGGGGACACAGATACGCAGTATTTT. Its protein is CASSPYRGDTDTQYF.